The 27 T cell receptor beta chains below all came from one sample that was sequenced in a study of glioma-infiltrating T cells after dendritic cell vaccination. Clones were read by immunoSEQ multiplex PCR, and TCRdb kept only the in-frame ones, dropping some. The sample includes around 62,000 clones, approximately 78% seen only once; the top ten take about 10%. The sample was blood, taken before dendritic cell vaccination. Receptor source: a human donor with glioblastoma.

The chain combines TRBV7-9 with TRBJ1-2, with TRBD1 as a possible D gene (5 bases). The V end was cut by 1 base, the J end by 4 bases, with 7 bases between. CDR1 and CDR2 from the germline V gene are SEHNR and FQNEAQ (reference sequence). This CDR3 has 13 amino acids. CDR3 sequence (DNA): TGTGCCAGCAGCTTAGGACAGTCCTATGGCTACACCTTC. Residues: CASSLGQSYGYTF.

The chain uses TRBV4-2 and TRBJ1-1; possible D gene TRBD1, 6 bases. The germline V gene encodes CDR1 LGHNA and CDR2 YNFKEQ. This CDR3 region has 15 residues. V was pared by 4 bases and J by 3 bases, with 15 bases between. The CDR3 DNA follows: TGTGCCAGCAGCCCGGGCGGGGGCCTCGACACTGAAGCTTTCTTT. This gives the protein CASSPGGGLDTEAFF.

The chain employs TRBV4-1 and TRBJ1-2; a possible D gene is TRBD1 (5 bases). Germline-derived CDR1 and CDR2 are MGHRA and YSYEKL. V dropped 2 bases and J dropped 1 base, with 11 bases sitting between them. The CDR3 consists of 15 residues. This CDR3 is CASSQHGAGNYGYTF. The CDR3 DNA follows: TGCGCCAGCAGCCAACATGGGGCCGGTAACTATGGCTACACCTTC.

The rearrangement links TRBV5-4 to TRBJ1-1; D is uncertain. The germline V gene has CDR1 SGHNT and CDR2 YYREEE (reference sequence). V lost 0 bases, J lost 2 bases, and 5 bases lay in between. This CDR3 comprises 13 residues. The CDR3 sequence: CASSLVSNTEAFF. The CDR3 DNA follows: TGTGCCAGCAGCTTGGTATCTAACACTGAAGCTTTCTTT.

The chain couples TRBV11-2 to TRBJ1-2; 8 bases align to TRBD1. There are 16 residues in the CDR3. Per germline, CDR1 SGHAT and CDR2 FQNNGV. After removal of 5 bases from V and 5 bases from J, the junction contained 13 bases not matched to a gene. The CDR3 sequence: CASSKDPTGGVYGYTF. In DNA form, the CDR3 reads TGTGCCAGCAGCAAAGACCCTACAGGGGGGGTATATGGCTACACCTTC.

The chain couples TRBV28 to TRBJ1-1; 8 bases align to TRBD1. V dropped 5 bases and J dropped 0; count of bases not matched to a gene: 5. Germline CDR1 MDHEN, CDR2 SYDVKM. The CDR3 contains 15 residues. CDR3 loop: CASSPQQGVNTEAFF. CDR3 nucleotide sequence: TGTGCCAGCAGTCCCCAACAGGGGGTGAACACTGAAGCTTTCTTT.

The gene calls are TRBV6-5 and TRBJ2-1, with TRBD1 matching 7 bases. Germline values: CDR1 MNHEY, CDR2 SVGAGI. The CDR3 contains 14 residues. V was clipped by 3 bases and J by 6 bases; unmatched bases: 5. The CDR3 loop is CASSYPGGGNEQFF. As DNA, the CDR3 is TGTGCCAGCAGTTATCCAGGGGGTGGCAATGAGCAGTTCTTC.

The V and J genes are TRBV2 and TRBJ1-2; no clear D gene. Trimming removed 4 bases at V and 3 bases at J, with 12 bases between. The CDR3 contains 14 residues. Germline V lookup: CDR1 SNHLY, CDR2 FYNNEI. CDR3: CASSGLTADYGYTF. The CDR3 region has the DNA TGTGCCAGCAGTGGTCTCACAGCGGACTATGGCTACACCTTC.

The V and J genes are TRBV6-5 and TRBJ1-3, with 8 bases fitting TRBD1. Germline V lookup: CDR1 MNHEY, CDR2 SVGAGI. Germline trimming cut 6 bases from V and 9 bases from J; bases unmatched to any gene: 4. This CDR3 region has 12 residues. CDR3 DNA: TGTGCCAGCAGCCCCGGGACAGGCACCATATATTTT. This gives the protein CASSPGTGTIYF.

The V call is TRBV5-4, the J call TRBJ2-7, with 8 nucleotides matching TRBD2. The CDR3 totals 14 residues. Germline V gene data show CDR1 as SGHNT and CDR2 as YYREEE (reference sequence). V shed 4 bases and J 1 base; nucleotides not matched to a gene: 4. CDR3 in DNA: TGTGCCAGCAGCCCCCGGGGGGGTTCCTACGAGCAGTACTTC. Its protein is CASSPRGGSYEQYF.

This clone was found a few times. The rearrangement links TRBV28 to TRBJ1-3, with D possibly being TRBD1 (5 bases). The V gene lost 6 bases and the J gene lost 4 bases, with 16 bases spanning the gap. The CDR3 is 15 amino acids. Germline V gene lookup returns CDR1 MDHEN and CDR2 SYDVKM. The CDR3 loop reads CASSHVGATGNTIYF. CDR3 coding DNA: TGTGCCAGCAGCCACGTAGGGGCAACGGGAAACACCATATATTTT.

The chain joins TRBV6-1 to TRBJ1-5; a possible D gene is TRBD1 (5 bases). The V gene's germline CDR1 is MNHNS and CDR2 SASEGT. The CDR3 has 16 amino acids. V was pared by 2 bases and J by 3 bases, with 14 bases between. The CDR3 DNA reads as TGTGCCAGCAGTGAAAACCCAGGGTGGACCAATCAGCCCCAGCATTTT. This sequence encodes CASSENPGWTNQPQHF.

The V and J genes are TRBV7-2 and TRBJ2-5; 7 bases map to TRBD2. CDR1 and CDR2 (germline): SGHTA, FQGNSA. The CDR3 extends over 15 amino acids. The J segment lost 5 bases and the V segment lost 1 base, leaving 7 bases of the junction unmatched. CDR3 coding DNA: TGTGCCAGCAGCTTAGAGACTAGCCTCCGGGAGACCCAGTACTTC. Translation: CASSLETSLRETQYF.

This chain connects TRBV11-3 to TRBJ2-7, with D possibly TRBD2 on 6 matching bases. The CDR3 length is 16 residues. Trimming cost V 5 bases and J 0 bases, with 17 bases left between them. CDR1 is SGHNT, CDR2 YENEEA, per germline. For the CDR3, the DNA is TGTGCCAGCAGCGCTGGCGGGGCCCTCAACTCCTACGAGCAGTACTTC. Translation: CASSAGGALNSYEQYF.

This chain connects TRBV6-4 to TRBJ1-1; 9 nucleotides match TRBD1. The CDR3 consists of 15 residues. The ends lost 6 bases at V and 6 bases at J; junction bases unmatched: 11. CDR1 and CDR2 (germline): MRHNA, SNTAGT. CDR3: CASRATGTGLSEAFF. In DNA form, the CDR3 reads TGTGCCAGCAGAGCAACCGGGACAGGGTTGTCTGAAGCTTTCTTT.

This chain connects TRBV7-2 to TRBJ2-5, with TRBD2 matching 11 bases. Germline V CDR1 and CDR2: SGHTA, FQGNSA. The V gene end was trimmed by 1 base and the J gene end by 5 bases; junction bases not matched to a gene: 15. This CDR3 comprises 19 residues. The CDR3 protein is CASSLGRLAGLLQGETQYF. The CDR3 nucleotides are TGTGCCAGCAGCTTAGGGCGACTAGCGGGGCTGCTTCAAGGGGAGACCCAGTACTTC.

The rearrangement links TRBV6-1 to TRBJ1-3; D remains ambiguous. Per germline, CDR1 MNHNS and CDR2 SASEGT. The V end was cut by 1 base, the J end by 4 bases, with 11 bases between. This CDR3 is 15 amino acids long. The CDR3: CASSEVHIGGNTIYF. The CDR3 nucleotides are TGTGCCAGCAGTGAAGTCCATATCGGGGGAAACACCATATATTTT.

V is TRBV6-4 and J is TRBJ2-3; 9 nucleotides line up with TRBD2. J gave up 2 bases and V 3 bases, and 3 bases lay outside the gene matches. The CDR3 runs 15 residues. CDR1 is MRHNA, CDR2 SNTAGT, per germline. The CDR3 spells CASSERGGVTDTQYF. The CDR3 nucleotides are TGTGCCAGCAGTGAGCGGGGGGGCGTCACAGATACGCAGTATTTT.

This clone was picked up one time. The J gene is TRBJ2-3, the V gene TRBV5-1; 13 bases agree with TRBD2. The CDR3 has 16 amino acids. Per the germline V gene, CDR1 is SGHRS and CDR2 is YFSETQ. V lost 4 bases, J lost 0 bases, and 2 bases stayed unmatched. CDR3 DNA: TGCGCCAGCAGCAAACTAGCGGGGGGGAGCACAGATACGCAGTATTTT. Residues: CASSKLAGGSTDTQYF.

This chain links TRBV2 with TRBJ2-5, with TRBD1 matching over 10 bases. Judging by the DNA end, TRBJ2-7 fits better; the J call may be wrong. The V gene's germline CDR1 is SNHLY and CDR2 FYNNEI. This CDR3 has 15 residues. The CDR3 region is CASSEQPGQGSEQYF. In nucleotides, the CDR3 is TGTGCCAGCAGTGAACAGCCGGGACAGGGGTCCGAGCAGTACTTC.

The chain combines TRBV27 with TRBJ2-1, with 12 bases matching TRBD2. Germline V gives CDR1 MNHEY, CDR2 SMNVEV (reference sequence). V shed 5 bases and J 9 bases; nucleotides not matched to a gene: 8. The CDR3 loop spans 15 amino acids. The CDR3 coding sequence is TGTGCCAGCAGTCCCCTAGCGGGGGGGGGAAGTGAGCAGTTCTTC. Translating gives CASSPLAGGGSEQFF.

V gene TRBV6-1 combines with J gene TRBJ2-1, with D possibly being TRBD2 (5 bases). Germline lookup yields CDR1 MNHNS and CDR2 SASEGT. The germline V and J ends were trimmed by 4 bases and 7 bases, with 14 bases remaining between them. The CDR3 totals 14 residues. The CDR3: CASSVGETNNEQFF. DNA of the CDR3: TGTGCCAGCAGTGTCGGGGAGACTAATAATGAGCAGTTCTTC.

The chain couples TRBV19 to TRBJ1-5; TRBD1 matches 9 bases. CDR1 and CDR2 (germline): LNHDA, SQIVND (reference sequence). The V segment lost 6 bases and the J segment 5 bases; nucleotides outside the gene matches: 2. The CDR3 length is 13 residues. Written as DNA, the CDR3 is TGTGCCAGTAGGGACAGGGGATATCAGCCCCAGCATTTT. This codes for CASRDRGYQPQHF.

The V and J genes are TRBV7-8 and TRBJ2-5, with 8 bases fitting TRBD1. The CDR3 covers 15 residues. Trimming at V came to 5 bases and at J to 5 bases, leaving 10 bases not matched to a gene. Germline-derived CDR1 and CDR2 are SGHVS and FQNEAQ. The CDR3 is CASSLQAGGGETQYF. DNA of the CDR3: TGTGCCAGCAGCCTCCAGGCAGGGGGCGGGGAGACCCAGTACTTC.

This sequence joins TRBV27 and TRBJ2-7; unclear D gene. V was clipped by 5 bases and J by 6 bases, with 14 bases between them. The CDR3 is 13 amino acids. CDR1 and CDR2 (germline): MNHEY, SMNVEV (reference sequence). CDR3 residues: CASSIRWAGEQYF. The CDR3 nucleotides are TGTGCCAGCAGTATTCGATGGGCAGGCGAGCAGTACTTC.

The V call is TRBV29-1, the J call TRBJ2-7, with 7 bases fitting TRBD1. Germline V gene lookup returns CDR1 SQVTM and CDR2 ANQGSEA. The CDR3 runs to 16 residues. V trimming: 7 bases; J trimming: 0 bases; junction bases outside the gene matches: 15. In DNA, the CDR3 is TGCAGCGCTGGGGTTTTAGGGACAGACCTCTCCTACGAGCAGTACTTC. Protein sequence: CSAGVLGTDLSYEQYF.

The chain uses TRBV2 and TRBJ2-2, with D perhaps matching TRBD1 (7 bases). Trimming cost V 7 bases and J 0 bases, with 15 bases left between them. Germline loops: CDR1 SNHLY, CDR2 FYNNEI. The CDR3 extends over 16 amino acids. The CDR3 region has the DNA TGTGCCAGCACCCCAGTCAGGGGGGCGAACACCGGGGAGCTGTTTTTT. This gives the protein CASTPVRGANTGELFF.